The sample holds many counts of the clone carrying this TCR beta chain. The antigen is undetermined. This CDR3 comprises 15 residues. The V and J ends lost 4 bases and 3 bases respectively, with 16 bases between them. Germline values: CDR1 SGHRS, CDR2 YFSETQ. This sample stems from a study of CD8 T cells in ankylosing spondylitis. Findings and caveats of the study: Characteristic of ankylosing spondylitis blood, it appeared, was a TCR beta motif comprising eight highly homologous variants. Clones tied to disease were said to be significantly enriched in matched ankylosing spondylitis synovial fluid.

Researchers built TCR beta libraries using quantitative 5'-RACE with molecular barcodes. TCRdb passed the 5' RACE reads through MiXCR, listing each CDR3 protein once. The sample comprises 200,000 to 300,000 distinct CDR3 sequences, about 10% of which are singletons, and around 3% rests with the top ten. The sequence was obtained from a male donor with ankylosing spondylitis or in good health (not recorded which). The sequencing sample was made of blood, either unsorted or a sorted T cell fraction (not recorded which). V and J are TRBV5-1 and TRBJ1-2; D is possibly TRBD1 (6 bases). The CDR3 protein is CASSATGSVDYGYTF. The CDR3 nucleotides are TGCGCCAGCAGCGCCACAGGGTCCGTGGACTATGGCTACACCTTC.